The 13 T cell receptor beta chains given below trace back to one sample, sequenced in a study of blood T cell repertoires in COVID-19. Assay used: immunoSEQ multiplex PCR; TCRdb lists only in-frame clones, some missing. This table holds about 200,000 clones, around nine tenths found once. The sample taken for sequencing was peripheral blood. These receptors all come from a man in his fifties or sixties with COVID-19, enrolled during active disease.

The rearrangement links TRBV7-2 to TRBJ1-2, with TRBD1 identical over 10 bases. Germline V lookup: CDR1 SGHTA, CDR2 FQGNSA. The CDR3 sequence is 16 residues long. Losses at the gene ends were 5 bases for V and 3 bases for J; bases not matched to a gene: 9. The CDR3 region is CASSGTLGQGYYGYTF. In DNA, the CDR3 is TGTGCCAGCAGCGGCACGTTGGGACAGGGGTACTATGGCTACACCTTC.

This rearrangement joins TRBV11-2 to TRBJ2-1, with 9 bases lining up with TRBD2. The germline V gene encodes CDR1 SGHAT and CDR2 FQNNGV. The ends lost 3 bases at V and 7 bases at J; junction bases unmatched: 7. The CDR3 extends over 15 amino acids. CDR3 nucleotide sequence: TGTGCCAGCAGCTTTATAGCGGGAGATTTTAATGAGCAGTTCTTC. It yields the protein CASSFIAGDFNEQFF. Supplemented by reference TRBV11-2 and TRBJ2-1, the full variable domain reads EAGVAQSPRYKIIEKRQSVAFWCNPISGHATLYWYQQILGQGPKLLIQFQNNGVVDDSQLPKDRFSAERLKGVDSTLKIQPAKLEDSAVYLCASSFIAGDFNEQFFGPGTRLTVL.

A single count supports this clone. The chain employs TRBV7-8 and TRBJ1-1; D not certain. This CDR3 is 15 amino acids long. Deletions cut 5 bases from V and 5 bases from J, with 18 bases between. From germline, CDR1 is SGHVS and CDR2 FQNEAQ. DNA of the CDR3: TGTGCCAGCAGCCTACGGTCCTTGGGGAGGACTGAAGCTTTCTTT. It specifies CASSLRSLGRTEAFF.

This chain uses TRBV6-5 with TRBJ2-3; 11 bases line up with TRBD2. Trimming took 7 bases from V and 4 from J; bases not matched to a gene: 7. This CDR3 spans 15 amino acids. In germline, CDR1 is MNHEY, CDR2 SVGAGI. CDR3 residues: CASTHSGGAADTQYF. The CDR3, as DNA: TGTGCCAGCACCCATAGCGGGGGGGCCGCAGATACGCAGTATTTT.

The gene calls are TRBV10-3 and TRBJ2-7, with TRBD2 matching 9 bases. The CDR3 is 14 residues long. V lost 6 bases and J lost 4; bases outside the gene matches: 7. The germline CDR1 and CDR2 sequences are ENHRY and SYGVKD. CDR3: CAIRDGSGSYEQYF. For the CDR3, the DNA is TGTGCCATCAGGGACGGTAGCGGGAGTTACGAGCAGTACTTC.

The rearrangement links TRBV10-2 to TRBJ1-2; D ambiguous. Trimming removed 5 bases from V and 3 bases from J, with 10 bases in between. CDR1 is WSHSY and CDR2 is SAAADI in the germline V gene. The CDR3 length is 13 residues. The DNA of the CDR3 is TGCGCCAGCAGTACGGCGAGCGACTATGGCTACACCTTC. As protein: CASSTASDYGYTF.

This clone was seen once. The genes are TRBV6-2 or TRBV6-3 and TRBJ1-5, with TRBD1 identical over 7 bases. The CDR3 totals 16 residues. J was trimmed by 6 bases and V by 5 bases; bases with no gene match: 13. CDR1 and CDR2 from the germline V gene are MNHEY and SVGEGT. The CDR3 region has the DNA TGTGCCAGCAGTCAGAGGACAGGCGGAGGGGGTCAGCCCCAGCATTTT. The encoded protein is CASSQRTGGGGQPQHF.

The chain links TRBV6-1 to TRBJ2-1; 13 nucleotides line up with TRBD2. CDR3 length equals 16 residues. CDR1 is MNHNS and CDR2 is SASEGT in the germline V gene. Trimming took 4 bases from V and 4 from J; bases not matched to a gene: 4. CDR3 nucleotides: TGTGCCAGCAGTGCTACTAGCGGGGGGGCTTACAATGAGCAGTTCTTC. Its protein product is CASSATSGGAYNEQFF.

The table lists this clone with a count of one. The chain recombines TRBV10-1 with TRBJ1-1; D is unresolved. Germline assignment: CDR1 WNHNN and CDR2 SYGVQD (reference sequence). The CDR3 contains 14 residues. V dropped 3 bases and J dropped 0 bases, with 8 bases sitting between them. The CDR3 loop reads CASSDGGMNTEAFF. CDR3 DNA sequence: TGCGCCAGCAGTGACGGCGGGATGAACACTGAAGCTTTCTTT.

This chain uses TRBV27 with TRBJ2-5; 10 bases are a match to TRBD2. The length of the CDR3 is 16 residues. Per the germline V gene, CDR1 is MNHEY and CDR2 is SMNVEV (reference sequence). The ends lost 7 bases at V and 5 bases at J; junction bases unmatched: 13. The CDR3 here is CASIHSGGPSVETQYF. CDR3 DNA: TGTGCCAGCATTCATAGCGGGGGGCCATCCGTCGAGACCCAGTACTTC.

This clone came up once. This sequence joins TRBV7-2 and TRBJ1-5; D may be TRBD1 (6 bases). The V gene lost 2 bases and the J gene lost 4 bases, with 12 bases spanning the gap. Germline CDR1 SGHTA, CDR2 FQGNSA. This CDR3 comprises 15 residues. CDR3 nucleotides: TGTGCCAGCAGCTTACTTTGGGGGACAAATCAGCCCCAGCATTTT. Translated, it gives CASSLLWGTNQPQHF. The variable domain in full, with the rest retrieved from reference TRBV7-2 and TRBJ1-5, is GAGVSQSPSNKVTEKGKDVELRCDPISGHTALYWYRQSLGQGLEFLIYFQGNSAPDKSGLPSDRFSAERTGGSVSTLTIQRTQQEDSAVYLCASSLLWGTNQPQHFGDGTRLSIL.

The chain uses TRBV6-2 or TRBV6-3 and TRBJ1-5; 10 nucleotides match TRBD1. Germline V gene lookup returns CDR1 MNHEY and CDR2 SVGEGT. This CDR3 is built from 18 residues. With V trimmed by 3 bases and J by 0 bases, 8 bases remained unmatched. The CDR3 region is CASSYDRGQSYSNQPQHF. In DNA, the CDR3 is TGTGCCAGCAGTTATGACAGGGGGCAGTCCTATAGCAATCAGCCCCAGCATTTT.

The V call is TRBV28, the J call TRBJ2-7, with 9 bases matching TRBD2. Germline CDR1 is MDHEN and CDR2 is SYDVKM. V shed 3 bases and J 4 bases; nucleotides not matched to a gene: 7. The CDR3 runs 15 residues. CDR3 in amino acids: CASSLASGVEYEQYF. The CDR3 nucleotides read TGTGCCAGCAGTTTGGCTAGCGGGGTGGAATACGAGCAGTACTTC.